A single sample gave rise to the 20 T cell receptor beta chains below, sequenced in a study of cytomegalovirus exposure and HLA in healthy donors. With 60 Vbeta and 13 Jbeta primers, the PCR was carried out. Repertoires were generated with immunoSEQ multiplex PCR, while TCRdb's copy carries only in-frame clones and drops some. In the table there are over 85,000 clones, around 77% of which are singletons. The material sequenced was PBMCs. All receptors come from a female donor in good health and CMV-seronegative.

There are a few counts of this clone. The chain carries TRBV2 and TRBJ1-5; 10 bases align to TRBD1. With 4 bases clipped from V and 7 bases from J, the junction kept 4 bases outside the gene matches. The CDR3 runs to 14 residues. The germline gives CDR1 SNHLY, CDR2 FYNNEI. CDR3 sequence reads: CASSGQGARQPQHF. Written as DNA, the CDR3 is TGTGCCAGCAGTGGACAGGGGGCGCGGCAGCCCCAGCATTTT.

This clone appeared once. The V call is TRBV30, the J call TRBJ2-1, with 10 positions matching TRBD1. CDR1 is GTSNPN and CDR2 is SVGIG in the germline V gene (reference sequence). Germline trimming cut 4 bases from V and 14 bases from J; bases unmatched to any gene: 11. The CDR3 has 13 residues. DNA of the CDR3: TGTGCCTGGAACCGACAGGGGGCTGCCCCTAAGTTCTTC. It codes for CAWNRQGAAPKFF.

Here the CDR3 DNA reads TGCGCCAGCAGCCAAGATATTCTATTAATGAACACTGAAGCTTTCTTT. Translated: CASSQDILLMNTEAFF. V gene TRBV4-1 combines with J gene TRBJ1-1, with no clear D. Germline V gene sequence: CDR1 MGHRA, CDR2 YSYEKL. The length of the CDR3 is 16 residues. V was trimmed by 0 bases and J by 0 bases, leaving 11 bases between them.

The V gene is TRBV5-6, the J gene TRBJ1-2; D is unclear. The ends were cut back, 5 bases at V and 7 bases at J, with 12 bases in the middle. The germline gives CDR1 SGHDT, CDR2 YYEEEE. The CDR3 contains 12 residues. CDR3 in amino acids: CASSYTHGGYTF. CDR3 coding DNA: TGTGCCAGCAGTTATACTCATGGTGGCTACACCTTC. Drawing the rest from reference TRBV5-6 and TRBJ1-2, the complete variable domain is DAGVTQSPTHLIKTRGQQVTLRCSPKSGHDTVSWYQQALGQGPQFIFQYYEEEERQRGNFPDRFSGHQFPNYSSELNVNALLLGDSALYLCASSYTHGGYTFGSGTRLTVV.

This clone has more than one count but fewer than ten. V is TRBV7-9 and J is TRBJ2-5, with D possibly TRBD2 on 6 matching bases. The CDR3 extends over 14 amino acids. V gave up 0 bases and J gave up 3 bases, with 8 bases separating them. Per the germline V gene, CDR1 is SEHNR and CDR2 is FQNEAQ (reference sequence). CDR3 nucleotides: TGTGCCAGCAGCTTAGCGGGAGGAAAAGAGACCCAGTACTTC. This encodes CASSLAGGKETQYF.

The chain links TRBV5-1 to TRBJ1-1, with a tentative D call TRBD1 (6 bases). The germline V gene has CDR1 SGHRS and CDR2 YFSETQ. The CDR3 length is 14 residues. The germline V and J ends were trimmed by 5 bases and 1 base, with 12 bases remaining between them. CDR3 protein: CASSGIRGNTEAFF. CDR3 coding DNA: TGCGCCAGCAGTGGTATCAGGGGGAACACTGAAGCTTTCTTT.

Judged by abundance, this clone is medium-sized. This sequence joins TRBV11-2 and TRBJ1-2; D may be TRBD1 (6 bases). V was clipped by 3 bases and J by 2 bases, with 25 bases between them. In germline, CDR1 is SGHAT, CDR2 FQNNGV. This CDR3 spans 19 amino acids. The CDR3 is CASSFPGRQGILGNYGYTF. DNA for the CDR3: TGTGCCAGCAGCTTCCCGGGGCGGCAGGGGATTTTAGGGAACTATGGCTACACCTTC.

A few counts support this clone. V usage is TRBV6-5 and J usage is TRBJ2-2; 9 nucleotides match TRBD2. J lost 3 bases, V lost 2 bases, and 1 base had no gene match. This CDR3 has 15 residues. Germline V gene sequence: CDR1 MNHEY, CDR2 SVGAGI. Written as DNA, the CDR3 is TGTGCCAGCAGTTACGGACTAGCGCACACCGGGGAGCTGTTTTTT. It is translated as CASSYGLAHTGELFF.

The chain employs TRBV19 and TRBJ2-7; 8 bases map to TRBD1. The germline CDR1 and CDR2 sequences are LNHDA and SQIVND (reference sequence). The CDR3 spans 15 residues. After removal of 3 bases from V and 4 bases from J, the junction contained 8 bases not matched to a gene. CDR3 nucleotide sequence: TGTGCCAGTAGTATGGACAGGGAACAGTGGTACGAGCAGTACTTC. Its protein product is CASSMDREQWYEQYF.

The J gene is TRBJ1-2, the V gene TRBV11-2; TRBD1 matches at 7 bases. Germline lookup yields CDR1 SGHAT and CDR2 FQNNGV. CDR3 length: 15 amino acids. V gave up 0 bases and J gave up 7 bases; unmatched junction bases: 8. The CDR3 loop reads CASSLDLDRVRGYTF. In DNA, the CDR3 is TGTGCCAGCAGCTTAGATCTAGACAGGGTGCGTGGCTACACCTTC.

This chain joins TRBV14 and TRBJ1-2, with 8 bases matching TRBD1. Unmatched junction bases numbered 8, after V lost 4 bases and J lost 4 bases. This CDR3 comprises 15 residues. From germline, CDR1 is SGHDN and CDR2 FVKESK. The DNA for the CDR3 is TGTGCCAGCAGCCCCGGACAGGGATCCGTCTATGGCTACACCTTC. It translates to CASSPGQGSVYGYTF.

With respect to this clone: At one end the junction does not follow the germline gene, possibly because of a read error. As DNA, the CDR3 is TGTGCTAGCAGCTTAGGTGATCCCCTACCGGGACAGGGTTATGGCTACACCTTC. Translated: CASSLGDPLPGQGYGYTF. The rearrangement links TRBV7-7 to TRBJ1-2; 9 bases are a match to TRBD1. This CDR3 region has 18 residues. Germline V gene sequence: CDR1 SSHAT, CDR2 FNYEAQ (reference sequence).

The V gene is TRBV19, the J gene TRBJ1-6; TRBD1 agrees at 9 bases. After removal of 5 bases from V and 7 bases from J, the junction contained 6 bases not matched to a gene. The CDR3 has 15 amino acids. Germline V CDR1 and CDR2: LNHDA, SQIVND (reference sequence). CDR3 sequence: CASSFRQGGNSPLHF. DNA for the CDR3: TGTGCCAGTAGTTTTCGACAGGGGGGCAATTCACCCCTCCACTTT.

The chain recombines TRBV7-3 with TRBJ2-3; 9 nucleotides agree with TRBD1. Germline assignment: CDR1 SGHTA and CDR2 FQGTGA. Trimming took 5 bases from V and 1 from J; bases not matched to a gene: 4. There are 15 residues in the CDR3. The CDR3 DNA follows: TGTGCCAGCAGCCAAAACAGGGGGCGCACAGATACGCAGTATTTT. Residues: CASSQNRGRTDTQYF.

The table lists this clone with a few counts. The chain employs TRBV9 and TRBJ1-1; TRBD1 aligns across 11 bases. The CDR3 runs to 14 residues. J lost 4 bases, V lost 3 bases, and 2 bases had no gene match. In germline, CDR1 is SGDLS, CDR2 YYNGEE. The CDR3 reads CASSAGQGGTEAFF. DNA of the CDR3: TGTGCCAGCAGCGCGGGACAGGGGGGCACTGAAGCTTTCTTT.

This chain uses TRBV11-1 with TRBJ2-2, with 7 positions matching TRBD1. Germline CDR1 is SGHAT and CDR2 is FQDESV (reference sequence). The ends lost 6 bases at V and 0 bases at J; junction bases unmatched: 7. The CDR3 covers 16 residues. The CDR3 is CASRRTGSANTGELFF. The CDR3 DNA sequence: TGTGCCAGCAGGCGGACAGGATCCGCGAACACCGGGGAGCTGTTTTTT.

The chain links TRBV7-9 to TRBJ1-2; 8 nucleotides align to TRBD1. This CDR3 is built from 15 residues. Germline values: CDR1 SEHNR, CDR2 FQNEAQ (reference sequence). V lost 4 bases and J lost 2; bases outside the gene matches: 6. In DNA form, the CDR3 reads TGTGCCAGCAGCTCCCAGGGGGCGCGGAACTATGGCTACACCTTC. This codes for CASSSQGARNYGYTF.

The V call is TRBV6-1, the J call TRBJ1-1; D is unclear. Trimming took 4 bases from V and 1 from J, leaving 7 bases between them. The CDR3 has 13 amino acids. Germline CDR1 reads MNHNS; CDR2 reads SASEGT. The CDR3: CASSVEENTEAFF. The DNA for the CDR3 is TGTGCCAGCAGTGTTGAGGAGAACACTGAAGCTTTCTTT.

This sequence joins TRBV7-8 and TRBJ1-2, with 8 bases that match TRBD1. Germline V gives CDR1 SGHVS, CDR2 FQNEAQ. V trimming: 4 bases; J trimming: 7 bases; junction bases outside the gene matches: 5. The CDR3 consists of 13 residues. CDR3 residues: CASSSDRGAGYTF. The CDR3 coding sequence is TGTGCCAGCAGCTCCGACAGGGGCGCTGGCTACACCTTC.

This clone was detected only once. This rearrangement joins TRBV15 to TRBJ1-2; D is undetermined. V lost 0 bases to trimming and J lost 5 bases, with 13 bases between them. The CDR3 spans 15 residues. Germline CDR1 is LNHNV and CDR2 is YYDKDF (reference sequence). CDR3 in amino acids: CATSRDRSGDYGYTF. DNA for the CDR3: TGTGCCACCAGCAGAGATCGTTCGGGTGATTATGGCTACACCTTC.